The T cell receptor beta chain under discussion was sequenced for a study of high-grade serous ovarian cancer treatment subgroups. This clone has a handful of counts. Its specificity is unknown. Study observations and caveats: Tumors within one patient showed repertoire similarity of about 0.1 to 0.8. TCR clonal relatedness correlated positively with neoantigen level. The analyses considered CDR3 and ignored CDR1 and CDR2.

Repertoires were generated with immunoSEQ multiplex PCR, while TCRdb's copy carries only in-frame clones and drops some. The sample carries around 30,000 clones, roughly four fifths recorded once. Tumor tissue was taken before any definitive surgery or chemotherapy was given. Sequences were obtained from tumor tissue. The source is a human donor with high-grade serous ovarian cancer.

CDR3 nucleotide sequence: TGTGCCAGCAGCCAAGGGACACCTGGAAACACCATATATTTT. The encoded protein is CASSQGTPGNTIYF. The V call is TRBV4-2, the J call TRBJ1-3; a weak D match, TRBD1 (5 bases). This CDR3 has 14 residues. CDR1 is LGHNA and CDR2 is YNFKEQ in the germline V gene. V was cut by 1 base and J by 2 bases, with 6 bases left in between.